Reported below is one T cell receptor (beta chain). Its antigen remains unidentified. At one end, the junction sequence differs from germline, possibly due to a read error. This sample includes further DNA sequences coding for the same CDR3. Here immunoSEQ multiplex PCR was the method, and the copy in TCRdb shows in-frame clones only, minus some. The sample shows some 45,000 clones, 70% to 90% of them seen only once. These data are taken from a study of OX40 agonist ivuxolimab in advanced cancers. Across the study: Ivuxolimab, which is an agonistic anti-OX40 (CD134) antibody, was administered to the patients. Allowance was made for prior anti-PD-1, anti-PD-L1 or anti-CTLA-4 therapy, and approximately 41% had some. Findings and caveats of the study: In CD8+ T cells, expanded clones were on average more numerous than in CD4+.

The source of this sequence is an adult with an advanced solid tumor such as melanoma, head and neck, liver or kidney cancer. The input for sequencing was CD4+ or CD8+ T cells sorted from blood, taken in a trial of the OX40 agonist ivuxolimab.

CDR3 coding DNA: TGTGCCAGCAGTCCGGGACTAGAGGCCGGGGAACTGTTTTTT. This gives the protein CASSPGLEAGELFF. The rearrangement links TRBV6-6 to TRBJ2-2, with TRBD2 matching over 8 bases. This CDR3 has 14 amino acids. CDR1 and CDR2 from the germline V gene are MNHNY and SVGAGI (reference sequence).